These T cell receptor beta chains were read from a single sample in a study of stem cell transplantation in POMP-related autoinflammatory disease. The method was immunoSEQ multiplex PCR; TCRdb's version includes in-frame clones alone and lacks a portion of them. The data show around 2,000 clones, roughly 84% seen once. Source: Tregs from PBMCs, taken after stem cell transplantation. All receptors come from a human patient with POMP-related autoinflammation and immune dysregulation (PRAID). Part of the T cell pool may stem from the graft donor. CDR3s include the opening cysteine and the closing phenylalanine or tryptophan. Not every row has a clone size; where given, it reads once, few, many or a size class.

CDR3 protein: CAISTASGRAIEQYF; V gene: TRBV10-3; clone size: -
CDR3 protein: CASSPYLAGVQEQYF; V gene: TRBV9; clone size: few
CDR3 protein: CSVAYSGANVLTF; V gene: TRBV29-1; clone size: few
CDR3 protein: CASSLDRGNNTF; V gene: TRBV5-6; clone size: -
CDR3 protein: CASSFPKTGKDTDTQYF; V gene: TRBV7-9; clone size: -
CDR3 protein: CASSSTGTGNEKLFF; V gene: TRBV19; clone size: -
CDR3 protein: CASSLAPGHYNEQFF; V gene: TRBV7-8; clone size: -
CDR3 protein: CSSSYGYTF; V gene: TRBV20-1; clone size: -
CDR3 protein: CASRPGGGSETQYF; V gene: TRBV6-1; clone size: once
CDR3 protein: CASSPTNLYEQYF; V gene: TRBV18; clone size: -
CDR3 protein: CASSLGLAGGHTDTQYF; V gene: TRBV7-9; clone size: once
CDR3 protein: CATSDYRDPNTEAFF; V gene: TRBV24-1; clone size: -
CDR3 protein: CASTRGGTSGHGTYEQYF; V gene: TRBV27; clone size: -
CDR3 protein: CASSRAREAFF; V gene: TRBV7-9; clone size: -